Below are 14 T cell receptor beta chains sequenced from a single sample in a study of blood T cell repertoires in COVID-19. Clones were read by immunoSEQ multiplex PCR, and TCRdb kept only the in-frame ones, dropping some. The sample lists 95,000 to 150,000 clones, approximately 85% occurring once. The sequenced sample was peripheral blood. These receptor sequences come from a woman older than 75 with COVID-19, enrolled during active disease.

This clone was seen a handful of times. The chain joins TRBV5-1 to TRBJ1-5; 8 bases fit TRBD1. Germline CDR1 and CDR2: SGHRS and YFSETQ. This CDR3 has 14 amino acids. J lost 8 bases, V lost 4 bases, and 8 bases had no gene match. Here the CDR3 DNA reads TGCGCCAGCAGCAGGGCAGGGGGCGAGGAGCCCCAGCATTTT. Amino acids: CASSRAGGEEPQHF.

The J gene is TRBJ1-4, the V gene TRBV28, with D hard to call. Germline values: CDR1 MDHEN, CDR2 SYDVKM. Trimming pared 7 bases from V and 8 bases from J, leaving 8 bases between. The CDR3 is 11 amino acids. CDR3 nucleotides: TGTGCCAGCACTCTCCTCGAAAAACTGTTTTTT. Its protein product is CASTLLEKLFF.

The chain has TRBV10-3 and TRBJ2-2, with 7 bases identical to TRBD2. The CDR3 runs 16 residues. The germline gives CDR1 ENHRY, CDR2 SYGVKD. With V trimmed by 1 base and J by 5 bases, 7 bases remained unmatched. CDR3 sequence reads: CAISEWRLAETGELFF. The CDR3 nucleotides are TGTGCCATCAGTGAGTGGAGACTAGCAGAAACCGGGGAGCTGTTTTTT.

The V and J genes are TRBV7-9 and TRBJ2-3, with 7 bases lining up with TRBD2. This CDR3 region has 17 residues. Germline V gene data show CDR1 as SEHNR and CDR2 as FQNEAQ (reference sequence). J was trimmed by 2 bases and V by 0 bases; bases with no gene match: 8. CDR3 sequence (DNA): TGTGCCAGCAGCTTAGCCGGTCTAGCGGACTTCACAGATACGCAGTATTTT. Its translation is CASSLAGLADFTDTQYF.

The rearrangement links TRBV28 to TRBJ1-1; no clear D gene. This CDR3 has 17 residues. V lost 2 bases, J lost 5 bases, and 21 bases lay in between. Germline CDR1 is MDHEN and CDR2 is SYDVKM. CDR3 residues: CASSLGQAGAWMTEAFF. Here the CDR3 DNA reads TGTGCCAGCAGTTTAGGTCAAGCAGGCGCTTGGATGACTGAAGCTTTCTTT.

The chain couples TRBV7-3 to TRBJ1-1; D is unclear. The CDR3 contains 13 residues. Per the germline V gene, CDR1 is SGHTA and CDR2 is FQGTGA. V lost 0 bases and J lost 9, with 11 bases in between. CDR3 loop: CASSLTPGSKAFF. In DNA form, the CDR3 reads TGTGCCAGCAGCTTAACGCCGGGGTCTAAAGCTTTCTTT.

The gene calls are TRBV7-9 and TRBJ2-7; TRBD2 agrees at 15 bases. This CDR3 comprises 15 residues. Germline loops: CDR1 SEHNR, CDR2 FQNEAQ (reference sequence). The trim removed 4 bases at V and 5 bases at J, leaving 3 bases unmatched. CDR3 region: CASSSWTSGRDEQYF. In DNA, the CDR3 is TGTGCCAGCAGCTCCTGGACTAGCGGGAGGGACGAGCAGTACTTC.

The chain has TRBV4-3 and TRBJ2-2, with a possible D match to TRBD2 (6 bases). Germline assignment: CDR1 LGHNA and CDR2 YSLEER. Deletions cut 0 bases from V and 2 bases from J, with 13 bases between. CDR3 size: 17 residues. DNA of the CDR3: TGCGCCAGCAGCCAAGATTGGCGGGAAGAAAACACCGGGGAGCTGTTTTTT. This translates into CASSQDWREENTGELFF.

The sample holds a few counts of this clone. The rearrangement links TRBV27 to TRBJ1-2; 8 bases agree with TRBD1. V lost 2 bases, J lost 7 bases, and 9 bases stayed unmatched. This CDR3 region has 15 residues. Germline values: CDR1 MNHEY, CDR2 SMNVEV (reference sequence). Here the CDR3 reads CASSLNLGQGSGYTF. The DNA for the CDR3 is TGTGCCAGCAGTTTAAACCTTGGACAGGGTTCTGGCTACACCTTC.

The CDR3 protein is CASSYYRGAYTEAFF. The CDR3 bases are TGTGCCAGCAGTTACTATCGGGGGGCGTACACTGAAGCTTTCTTT. This rearrangement joins TRBV6-5 to TRBJ1-1, with D maybe TRBD1 (6 bases). Germline V gives CDR1 MNHEY, CDR2 SVGAGI. The V gene lost 1 base and the J gene lost 3 bases, with 12 bases spanning the gap. CDR3 length: 15 amino acids.

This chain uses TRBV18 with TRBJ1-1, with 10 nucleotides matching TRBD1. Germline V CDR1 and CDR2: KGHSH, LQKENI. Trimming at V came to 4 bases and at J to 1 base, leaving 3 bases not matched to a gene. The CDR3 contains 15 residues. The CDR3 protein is CASSHRQGANTEAFF. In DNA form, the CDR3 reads TGTGCCAGCTCACACCGACAGGGGGCGAACACTGAAGCTTTCTTT.

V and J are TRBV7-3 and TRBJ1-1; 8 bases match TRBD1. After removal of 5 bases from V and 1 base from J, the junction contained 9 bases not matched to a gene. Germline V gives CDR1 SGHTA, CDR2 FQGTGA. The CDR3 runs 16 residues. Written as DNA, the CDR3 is TGTGCCAGCAGCCCGAATCGCAGGGGGCAGAACACTGAAGCTTTCTTT. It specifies CASSPNRRGQNTEAFF.

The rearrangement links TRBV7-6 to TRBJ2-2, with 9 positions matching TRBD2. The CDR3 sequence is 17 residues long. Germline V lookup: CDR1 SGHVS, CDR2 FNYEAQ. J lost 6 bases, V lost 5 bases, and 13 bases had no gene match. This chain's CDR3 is CASSLGMVAGDPGELFF. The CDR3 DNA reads TGTGCCAGCAGCCTCGGGATGGTAGCGGGAGATCCCGGGGAGCTGTTTTTT.

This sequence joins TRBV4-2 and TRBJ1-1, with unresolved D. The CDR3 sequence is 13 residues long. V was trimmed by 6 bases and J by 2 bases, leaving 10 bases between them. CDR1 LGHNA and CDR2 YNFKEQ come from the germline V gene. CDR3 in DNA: TGTGCCAGCAGTACGACACCAAACACTGAAGCTTTCTTT. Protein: CASSTTPNTEAFF.